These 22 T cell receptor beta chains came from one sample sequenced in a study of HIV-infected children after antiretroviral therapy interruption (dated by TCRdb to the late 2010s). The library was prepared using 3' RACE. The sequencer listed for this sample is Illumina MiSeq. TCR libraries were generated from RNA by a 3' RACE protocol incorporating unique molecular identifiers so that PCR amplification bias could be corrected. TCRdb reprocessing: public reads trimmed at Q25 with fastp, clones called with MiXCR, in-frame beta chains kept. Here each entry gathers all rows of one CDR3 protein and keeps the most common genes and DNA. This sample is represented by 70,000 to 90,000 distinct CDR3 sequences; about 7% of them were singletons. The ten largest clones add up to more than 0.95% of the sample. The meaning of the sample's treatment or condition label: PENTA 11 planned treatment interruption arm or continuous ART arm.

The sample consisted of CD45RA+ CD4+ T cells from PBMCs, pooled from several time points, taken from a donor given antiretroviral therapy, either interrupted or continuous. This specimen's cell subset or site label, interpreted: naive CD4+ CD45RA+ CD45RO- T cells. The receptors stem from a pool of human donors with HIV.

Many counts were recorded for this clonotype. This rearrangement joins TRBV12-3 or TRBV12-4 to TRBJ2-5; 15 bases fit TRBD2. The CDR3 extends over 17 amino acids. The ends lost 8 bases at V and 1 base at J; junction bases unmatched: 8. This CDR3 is CASGRPGLAGGQETQYF. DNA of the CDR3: TGTGCCAGCGGTCGCCCGGGACTAGCGGGAGGCCAAGAGACCCAGTACTTC.

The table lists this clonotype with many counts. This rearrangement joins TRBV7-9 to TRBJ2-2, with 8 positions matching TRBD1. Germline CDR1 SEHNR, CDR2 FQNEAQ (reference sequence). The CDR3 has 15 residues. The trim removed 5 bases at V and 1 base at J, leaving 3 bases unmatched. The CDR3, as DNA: TGTGCCAGCAGCCCAGGGGGCGTGAACACCGGGGAGCTGTTTTTT. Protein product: CASSPGGVNTGELFF.

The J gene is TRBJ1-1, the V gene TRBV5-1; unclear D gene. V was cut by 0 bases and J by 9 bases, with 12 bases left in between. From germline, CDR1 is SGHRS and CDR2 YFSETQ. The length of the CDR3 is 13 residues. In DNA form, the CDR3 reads TGCGCCAGCAGCTTGGGTTCGGAAGAAAAAGCTTTCTTT. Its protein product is CASSLGSEEKAFF.

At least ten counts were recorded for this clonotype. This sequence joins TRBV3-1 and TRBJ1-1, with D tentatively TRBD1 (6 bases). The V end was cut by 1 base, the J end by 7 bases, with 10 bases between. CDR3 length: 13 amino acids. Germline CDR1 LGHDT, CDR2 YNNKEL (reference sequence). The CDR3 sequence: CASSQGGGGEAFF. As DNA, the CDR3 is TGTGCCAGCAGCCAAGGGGGAGGGGGTGAAGCTTTCTTT.

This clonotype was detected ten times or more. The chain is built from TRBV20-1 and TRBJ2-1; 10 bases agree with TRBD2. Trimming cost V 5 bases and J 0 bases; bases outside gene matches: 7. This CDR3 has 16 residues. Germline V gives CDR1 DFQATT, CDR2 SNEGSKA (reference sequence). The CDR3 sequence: CSAPSGLAFSYNEQFF. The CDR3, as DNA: TGCAGTGCTCCGTCGGGACTAGCGTTCTCCTACAATGAGCAGTTCTTC.

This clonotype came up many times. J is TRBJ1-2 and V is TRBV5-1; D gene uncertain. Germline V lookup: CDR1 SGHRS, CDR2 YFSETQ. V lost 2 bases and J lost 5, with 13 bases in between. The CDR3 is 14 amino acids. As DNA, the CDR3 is TGCGCCAGCAGCTTATCGACGGAAGTTTATGGCTACACCTTC. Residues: CASSLSTEVYGYTF.

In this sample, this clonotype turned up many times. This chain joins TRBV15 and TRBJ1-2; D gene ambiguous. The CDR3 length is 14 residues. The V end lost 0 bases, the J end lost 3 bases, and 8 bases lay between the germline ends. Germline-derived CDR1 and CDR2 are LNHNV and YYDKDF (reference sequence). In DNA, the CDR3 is TGTGCCACCAGCAGAGATCGGGCGGACTATGGCTACACCTTC. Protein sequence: CATSRDRADYGYTF.

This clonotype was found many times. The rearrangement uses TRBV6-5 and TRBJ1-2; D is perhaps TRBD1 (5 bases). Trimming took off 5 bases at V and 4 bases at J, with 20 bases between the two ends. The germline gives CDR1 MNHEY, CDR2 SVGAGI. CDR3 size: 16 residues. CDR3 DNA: TGTGCCAGCAGTATCCTACAATCTTCCGGGACCTATGGCTACACCTTC. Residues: CASSILQSSGTYGYTF.

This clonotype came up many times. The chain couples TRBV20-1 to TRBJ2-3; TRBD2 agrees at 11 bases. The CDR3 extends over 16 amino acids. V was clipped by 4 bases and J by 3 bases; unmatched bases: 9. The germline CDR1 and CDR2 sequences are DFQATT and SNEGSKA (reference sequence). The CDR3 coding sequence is TGCAGTGCTAACGGTTTAGCGGGGGGGCTGACAGATACGCAGTATTTT. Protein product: CSANGLAGGLTDTQYF.

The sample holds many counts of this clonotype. CDR3 sequence reads: CASSLDRTGIFDYGYTF. CDR3 nucleotides: TGCGCCAGCAGCTTGGACCGGACAGGGATTTTTGACTATGGCTACACCTTC. The chain uses TRBV5-1 and TRBJ1-2, with TRBD1 matching 8 bases. V dropped 0 bases and J dropped 3; count of bases not matched to a gene: 10. This CDR3 spans 17 amino acids. Germline CDR1 and CDR2: SGHRS and YFSETQ. Variable domain in full (rest from reference TRBV5-1 and TRBJ1-2): KAGVTQTPRYLIKTRGQQVTLSCSPISGHRSVSWYQQTPGQGLQFLFEYFSETQRNKGNFPGRFSGRQFSNSRSEMNVSTLELGDSALYLCASSLDRTGIFDYGYTFGSGTRLTVV.

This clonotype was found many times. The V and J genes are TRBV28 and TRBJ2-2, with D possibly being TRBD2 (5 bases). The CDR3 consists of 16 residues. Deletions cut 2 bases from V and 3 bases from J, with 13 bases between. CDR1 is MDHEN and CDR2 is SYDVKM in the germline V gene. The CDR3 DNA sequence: TGTGCCAGCAGTTTAGCCGGGATCGGCGACACCGGGGAGCTGTTTTTT. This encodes CASSLAGIGDTGELFF.

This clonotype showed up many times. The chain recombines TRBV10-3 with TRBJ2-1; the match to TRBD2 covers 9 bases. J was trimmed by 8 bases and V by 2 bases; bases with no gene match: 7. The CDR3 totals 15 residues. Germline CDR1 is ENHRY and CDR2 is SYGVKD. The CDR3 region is CAISEGRGGLDEQFF. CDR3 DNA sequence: TGTGCCATCAGTGAGGGGCGGGGGGGCCTTGATGAGCAGTTCTTC.

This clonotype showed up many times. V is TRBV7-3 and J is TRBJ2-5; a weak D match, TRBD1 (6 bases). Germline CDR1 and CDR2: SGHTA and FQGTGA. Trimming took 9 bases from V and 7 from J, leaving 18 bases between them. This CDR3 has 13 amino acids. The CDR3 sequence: CASSQDRGLTQYF. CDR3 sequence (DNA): TGTGCCAGTAGCCAGGACAGAGGGCTGACCCAGTACTTC.

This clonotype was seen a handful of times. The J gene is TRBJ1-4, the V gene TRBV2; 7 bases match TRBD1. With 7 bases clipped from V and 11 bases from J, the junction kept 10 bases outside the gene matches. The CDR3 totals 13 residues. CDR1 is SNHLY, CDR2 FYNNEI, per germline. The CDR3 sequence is CASMGVDRLKLFF. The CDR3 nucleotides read TGTGCCAGCATGGGGGTGGACAGGCTGAAACTGTTTTTT.

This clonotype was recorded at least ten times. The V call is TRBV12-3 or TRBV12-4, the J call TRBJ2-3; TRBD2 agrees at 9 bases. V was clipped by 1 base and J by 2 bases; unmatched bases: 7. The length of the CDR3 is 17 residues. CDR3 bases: TGTGCCAGCAGTTTAGACGGGCTAGCGGGGTTCACAGATACGCAGTATTTT. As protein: CASSLDGLAGFTDTQYF.

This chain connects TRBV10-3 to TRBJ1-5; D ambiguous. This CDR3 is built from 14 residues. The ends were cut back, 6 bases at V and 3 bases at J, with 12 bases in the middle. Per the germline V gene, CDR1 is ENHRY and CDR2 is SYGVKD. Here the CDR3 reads CAISSDGYNQPQHF. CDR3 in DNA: TGTGCCATCAGCTCGGACGGATACAATCAGCCCCAGCATTTT.

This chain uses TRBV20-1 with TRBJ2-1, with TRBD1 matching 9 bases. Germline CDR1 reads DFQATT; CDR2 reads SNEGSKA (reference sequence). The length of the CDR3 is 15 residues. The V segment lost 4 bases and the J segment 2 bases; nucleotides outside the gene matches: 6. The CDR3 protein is CSAIQGARTYNEQFF. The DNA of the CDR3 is TGCAGTGCTATACAGGGGGCGCGGACCTACAATGAGCAGTTCTTC.

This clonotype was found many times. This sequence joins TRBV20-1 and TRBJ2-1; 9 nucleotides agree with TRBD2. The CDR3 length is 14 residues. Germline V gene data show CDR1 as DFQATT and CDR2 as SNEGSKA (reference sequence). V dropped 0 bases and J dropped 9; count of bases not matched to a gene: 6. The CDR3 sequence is CSARDSSGAGEQFF. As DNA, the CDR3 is TGCAGTGCTAGAGATTCTAGCGGGGCCGGTGAGCAGTTCTTC.

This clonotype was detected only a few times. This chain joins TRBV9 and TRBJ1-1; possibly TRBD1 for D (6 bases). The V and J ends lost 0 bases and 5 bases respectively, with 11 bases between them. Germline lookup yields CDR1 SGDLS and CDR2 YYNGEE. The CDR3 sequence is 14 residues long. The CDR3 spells CASSVEGGRTEAFF. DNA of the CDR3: TGTGCCAGCAGCGTAGAAGGGGGTCGAACTGAAGCTTTCTTT.

As DNA, the CDR3 is TGTGCCAGCAGCCCGCCCGTGGGTAACTATGGCTACACCTTC. It specifies CASSPPVGNYGYTF. The rearrangement uses TRBV12-3 or TRBV12-4 and TRBJ1-2, with unresolved D. Trimming cost V 6 bases and J 1 base, with 12 bases left between them. The CDR3 is 14 residues long.

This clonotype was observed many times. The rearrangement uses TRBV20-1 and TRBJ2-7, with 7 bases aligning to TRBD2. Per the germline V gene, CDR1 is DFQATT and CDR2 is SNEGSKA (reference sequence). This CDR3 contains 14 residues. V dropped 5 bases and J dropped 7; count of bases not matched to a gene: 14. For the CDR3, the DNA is TGCAGTGCTGCCCTACTAGCGCTTGCTGGGGAGCAGTACTTC. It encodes CSAALLALAGEQYF.

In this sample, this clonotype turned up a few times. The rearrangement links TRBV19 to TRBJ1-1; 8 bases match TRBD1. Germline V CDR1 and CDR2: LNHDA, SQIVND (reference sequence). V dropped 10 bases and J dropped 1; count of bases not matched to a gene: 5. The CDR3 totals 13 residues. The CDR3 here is CAIQDRANTEAFF. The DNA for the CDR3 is TGTGCCATCCAGGACAGGGCGAACACTGAAGCTTTCTTT.